This entry features one T cell receptor (beta chain) sequence. Its cognate antigen is unknown. The sample belongs to a study of vaccination and CD4 T cells after COVID-19. The wider study: As a positive control, some control cultures were given a CEFX pool, while others were given an HIV-1 Nef pool or no peptide.

Treatment defined: approximately 10-day PBMC culture with coronavirus spike peptide pools or control peptides (ViraFEST assay). Gathering of the CD4+ T cells, from the unexposed donor, took place before the COVID-19 pandemic (2011-2018). Sequencing of cultured CD4+ T cell DNA used the Oncomine TCR Beta short-read assay. Extraction of genomic DNA was performed on cultured CD4+ T cells. TCRdb redid the calling of the PCR reads with MiXCR, one entry per CDR3 protein. Among about 5,600 distinct CDR3 sequences, about two fifths were seen once, and the ten largest hold approximately 37%. Study observations and caveats: Median SARS-CoV-2-reactive clonotype numbers went up from around 21 to 38, but not significantly.

Sequencing was performed on CD4+ T cells from blood, cultured in vitro. The receptor was isolated from a human donor in good health.

The CDR3 nucleotides read TGTGCCAGCAGTAGCAGAGGGTCCTTCAATCAGCCCCAGCATTTT. Translating it yields CASSSRGSFNQPQHF. The chain links TRBV12-3 or TRBV12-4 to TRBJ1-5, with unresolved D. The CDR3 runs to 15 residues. The V and J ends lost 5 bases and 3 bases respectively, with 14 bases between them.